This paragraph reports one TCR beta chain. This specimen belongs to a study of CD8+ T cells in alopecia areata. The V segment lost 3 bases and the J segment 0 bases; nucleotides outside the gene matches: 0. This CDR3 is 14 amino acids long. The V gene's germline CDR1 is SGHTA and CDR2 FQGNSA. RNA was extracted and reverse transcribed into cDNA as the sequencing template. Sequenced by immunoSEQ multiplex PCR; TCRdb stores in-frame clones only, minus some. This table holds 80,000 or so clones, approximately 72% found once. Treatment specified: oral pan-JAK inhibitor, 5-10 mg twice daily. Obtained from alopecia areata patients were lesional scalp punch biopsies along with peripheral blood. PBMC-derived CD4+ and CD8+ T cells were sorted.

The sample was CD8+ T cells sorted from blood, taken at week 24, from a patient treated with tofacitinib. V gene TRBV7-2 combines with J gene TRBJ2-7; 9 positions match TRBD2. This TCR derives from a human donor with alopecia areata. The CDR3 DNA is TGTGCCAGCAGCTTTAGCGGGAGCTCCTACGAGCAGTACTTC. It translates to CASSFSGSSYEQYF. The whole variable domain, filled in from reference TRBV7-2 and TRBJ2-7, reads GAGVSQSPSNKVTEKGKDVELRCDPISGHTALYWYRQSLGQGLEFLIYFQGNSAPDKSGLPSDRFSAERTGGSVSTLTIQRTQQEDSAVYLCASSFSGSSYEQYFGPGTRLTVT.